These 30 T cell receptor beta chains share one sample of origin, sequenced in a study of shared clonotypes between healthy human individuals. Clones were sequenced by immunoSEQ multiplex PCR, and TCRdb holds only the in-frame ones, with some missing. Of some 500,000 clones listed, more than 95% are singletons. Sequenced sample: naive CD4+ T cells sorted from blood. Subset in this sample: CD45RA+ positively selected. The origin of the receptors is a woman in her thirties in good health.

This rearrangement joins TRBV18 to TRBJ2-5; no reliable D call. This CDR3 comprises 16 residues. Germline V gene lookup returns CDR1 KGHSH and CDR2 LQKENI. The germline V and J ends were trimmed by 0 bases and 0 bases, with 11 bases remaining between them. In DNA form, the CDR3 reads TGTGCCAGCTCACCACCGTCAAGCGCCCACCAAGAGACCCAGTACTTC. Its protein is CASSPPSSAHQETQYF.

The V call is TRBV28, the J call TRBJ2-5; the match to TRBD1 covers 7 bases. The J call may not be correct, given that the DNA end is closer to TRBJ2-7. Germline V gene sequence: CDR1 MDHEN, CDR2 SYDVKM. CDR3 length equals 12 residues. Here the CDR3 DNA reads TGTGCCATCCGGGACAGCCTCTACGAGCAGTACTTC. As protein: CAIRDSLYEQYF.

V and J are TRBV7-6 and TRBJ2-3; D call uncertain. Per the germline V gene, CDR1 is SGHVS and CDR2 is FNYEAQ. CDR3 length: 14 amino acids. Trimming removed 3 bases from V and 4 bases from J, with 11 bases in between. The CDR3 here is CASSLALVADTQYF. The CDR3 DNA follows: TGTGCCAGCAGCTTGGCTCTAGTTGCAGATACGCAGTATTTT. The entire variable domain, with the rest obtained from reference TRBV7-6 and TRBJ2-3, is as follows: GAGVSQSPRYKVTKRGQDVALRCDPISGHVSLYWYRQALGQGPEFLTYFNYEAQQDKSGLPNDRFSAERPEGSISTLTIQRTEQRDSAMYRCASSLALVADTQYFGPGTRLTVL.

The chain's CDR3 is CASTRTRSEKLFF. Here the CDR3 DNA reads TGTGCCAGCACCCGAACCCGGTCTGAAAAACTGTTTTTT. This chain connects TRBV11-2 to TRBJ1-4; D remains unclear. Trimming left V 7 bases short and J 7 bases short, with 13 bases between. The CDR3 runs 13 residues. From germline, CDR1 is SGHAT and CDR2 FQNNGV.

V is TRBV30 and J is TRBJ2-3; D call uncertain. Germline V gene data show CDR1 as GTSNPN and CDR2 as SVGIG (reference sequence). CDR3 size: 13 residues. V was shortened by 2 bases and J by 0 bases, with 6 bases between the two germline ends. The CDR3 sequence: CAWSKTSTDTQYF. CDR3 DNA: TGTGCCTGGAGTAAAACCAGCACAGATACGCAGTATTTT.

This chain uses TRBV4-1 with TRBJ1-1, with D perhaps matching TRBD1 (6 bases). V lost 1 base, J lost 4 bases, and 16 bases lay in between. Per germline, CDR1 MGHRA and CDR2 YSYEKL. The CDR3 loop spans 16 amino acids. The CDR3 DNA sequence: TGCGCCAGCAGCCAAGTGGGGGGGGCTTGGGGCACTGAAGCTTTCTTT. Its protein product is CASSQVGGAWGTEAFF.

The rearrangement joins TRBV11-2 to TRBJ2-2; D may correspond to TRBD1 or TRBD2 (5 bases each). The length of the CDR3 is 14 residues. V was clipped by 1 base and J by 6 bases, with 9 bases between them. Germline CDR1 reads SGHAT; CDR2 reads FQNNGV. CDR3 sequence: CASSLVRGPGELFF. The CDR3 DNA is TGTGCCAGCAGCTTAGTCCGGGGACCCGGGGAGCTGTTTTTT.

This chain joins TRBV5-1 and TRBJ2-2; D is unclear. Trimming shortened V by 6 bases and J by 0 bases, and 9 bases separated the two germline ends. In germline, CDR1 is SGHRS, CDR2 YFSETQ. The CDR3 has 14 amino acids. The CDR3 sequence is CASTPGANTGELFF. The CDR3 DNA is TGCGCCAGCACGCCTGGCGCGAACACCGGGGAGCTGTTTTTT. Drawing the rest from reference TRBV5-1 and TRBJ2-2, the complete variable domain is KAGVTQTPRYLIKTRGQQVTLSCSPISGHRSVSWYQQTPGQGLQFLFEYFSETQRNKGNFPGRFSGRQFSNSRSEMNVSTLELGDSALYLCASTPGANTGELFFGEGSRLTVL.

CDR3 sequence (DNA): TGTGCCAGCAGTGATGTATATCGCTACACCTTC. This gives the protein CASSDVYRYTF. The V and J genes are TRBV6-1 and TRBJ1-2, with D unclear. V was shortened by 3 bases and J by 9 bases, with 8 bases between the two germline ends. CDR1 and CDR2 (germline): MNHNS, SASEGT. The length of the CDR3 is 11 residues.

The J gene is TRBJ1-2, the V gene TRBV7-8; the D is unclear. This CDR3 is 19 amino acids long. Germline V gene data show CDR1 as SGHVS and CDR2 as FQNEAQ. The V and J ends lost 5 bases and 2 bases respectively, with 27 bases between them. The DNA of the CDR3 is TGTGCCAGCAGCGACCGAGTTCTCGTACAGAGGCCCGCGAACTATGGCTACACCTTC. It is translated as CASSDRVLVQRPANYGYTF.

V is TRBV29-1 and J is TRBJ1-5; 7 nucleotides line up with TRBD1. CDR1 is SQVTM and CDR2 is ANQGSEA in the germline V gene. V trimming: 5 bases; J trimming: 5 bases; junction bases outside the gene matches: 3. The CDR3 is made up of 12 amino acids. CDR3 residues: CSVKGQDQPQHF. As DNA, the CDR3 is TGCAGCGTTAAAGGACAGGATCAGCCCCAGCATTTT. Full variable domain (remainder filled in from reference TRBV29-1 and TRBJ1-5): SAVISQKPSRDICQRGTSLTIQCQVDSQVTMMFWYRQQPGQSLTLIATANQGSEATYESGFVIDKFPISRPNLTFSTLTVSNMSPEDSSIYLCSVKGQDQPQHFGDGTRLSIL.

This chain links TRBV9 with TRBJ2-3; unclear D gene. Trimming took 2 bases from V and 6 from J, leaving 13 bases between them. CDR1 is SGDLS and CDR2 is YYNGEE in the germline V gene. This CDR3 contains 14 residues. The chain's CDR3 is CASSVLLLGDTQYF. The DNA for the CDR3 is TGTGCCAGCAGCGTTCTCCTTTTAGGGGATACGCAGTATTTT.

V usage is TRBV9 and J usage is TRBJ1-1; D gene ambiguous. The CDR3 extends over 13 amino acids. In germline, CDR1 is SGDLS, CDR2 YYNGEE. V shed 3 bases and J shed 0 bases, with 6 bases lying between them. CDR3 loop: CASSGVVNTEAFF. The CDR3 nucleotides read TGTGCCAGCAGCGGAGTGGTGAACACTGAAGCTTTCTTT.

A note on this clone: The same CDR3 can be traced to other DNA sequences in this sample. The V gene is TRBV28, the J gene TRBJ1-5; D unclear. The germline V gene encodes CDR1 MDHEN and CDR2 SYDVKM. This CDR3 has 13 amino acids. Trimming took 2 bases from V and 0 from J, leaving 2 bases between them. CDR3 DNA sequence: TGTGCCAGCAGTTTAGATAGCAATCAGCCCCAGCATTTT. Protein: CASSLDSNQPQHF.

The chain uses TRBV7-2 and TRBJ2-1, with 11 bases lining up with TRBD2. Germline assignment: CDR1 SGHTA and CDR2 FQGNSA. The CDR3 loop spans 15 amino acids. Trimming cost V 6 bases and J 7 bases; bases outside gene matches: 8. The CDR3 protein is CASRTQLAGDNEQFF. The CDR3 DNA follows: TGTGCCAGCAGAACTCAACTAGCGGGAGATAATGAGCAGTTCTTC.

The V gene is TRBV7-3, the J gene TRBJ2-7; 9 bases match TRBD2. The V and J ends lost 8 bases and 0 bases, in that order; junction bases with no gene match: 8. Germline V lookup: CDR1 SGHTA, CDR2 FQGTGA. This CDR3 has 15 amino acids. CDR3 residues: CASSILAGFSYEQYF. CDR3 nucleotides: TGTGCCAGCTCTATACTAGCGGGTTTCTCCTACGAGCAGTACTTC.

DNA for the CDR3: TGTGCCAGCAGCTTCAGACCCACTAGCGGAACCTACGAGCAGTACTTC. This sequence encodes CASSFRPTSGTYEQYF. The chain uses TRBV11-3 and TRBJ2-7, with 8 bases fitting TRBD2. Germline lookup yields CDR1 SGHNT and CDR2 YENEEA. Unmatched junction bases numbered 9, after V lost 3 bases and J lost 2 bases. This CDR3 comprises 16 residues. Drawing the rest from reference TRBV11-3 and TRBJ2-7, the complete variable domain is EAGVVQSPRYKIIEKKQPVAFWCNPISGHNTLYWYLQNLGQGPELLIRYENEEAVDDSQLPKDRFSAERLKGVDSTLKIQPAELGDSAVYLCASSFRPTSGTYEQYFGPGTRLTVT.

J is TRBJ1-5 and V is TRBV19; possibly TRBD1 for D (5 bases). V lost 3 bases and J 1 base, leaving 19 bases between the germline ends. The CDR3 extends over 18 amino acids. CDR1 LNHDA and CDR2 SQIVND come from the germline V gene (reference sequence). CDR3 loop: CASSIDPPGTVSNQPQHF. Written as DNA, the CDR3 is TGTGCCAGTAGTATTGATCCCCCGGGGACCGTAAGCAATCAGCCCCAGCATTTT.

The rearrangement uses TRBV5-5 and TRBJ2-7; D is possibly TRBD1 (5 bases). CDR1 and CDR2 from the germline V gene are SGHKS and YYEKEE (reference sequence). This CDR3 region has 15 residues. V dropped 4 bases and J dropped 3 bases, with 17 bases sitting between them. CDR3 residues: CASSRTVAGLYEQYF. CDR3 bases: TGTGCCAGCAGCCGCACGGTGGCAGGGCTCTACGAGCAGTACTTC.

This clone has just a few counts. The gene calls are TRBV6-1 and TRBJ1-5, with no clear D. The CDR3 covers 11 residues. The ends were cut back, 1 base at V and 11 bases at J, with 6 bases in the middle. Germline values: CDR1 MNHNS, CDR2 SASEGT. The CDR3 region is CASSEGRAQHF. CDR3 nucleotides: TGTGCCAGCAGTGAAGGGAGGGCCCAGCATTTT.

CDR3 sequence reads: CASSLALSNEKLFF. CDR3 DNA sequence: TGCGCCAGCAGCTTAGCTTTGTCTAATGAAAAACTGTTTTTT. This chain joins TRBV5-1 and TRBJ1-4, with D unresolved. Germline V gene lookup returns CDR1 SGHRS and CDR2 YFSETQ. Trimming took 2 bases from V and 3 from J, leaving 8 bases between them. The CDR3 has 14 amino acids. Based on the CDR3 plus reference TRBV5-1 and TRBJ1-4, the full variable domain is KAGVTQTPRYLIKTRGQQVTLSCSPISGHRSVSWYQQTPGQGLQFLFEYFSETQRNKGNFPGRFSGRQFSNSRSEMNVSTLELGDSALYLCASSLALSNEKLFFGSGTQLSVL.

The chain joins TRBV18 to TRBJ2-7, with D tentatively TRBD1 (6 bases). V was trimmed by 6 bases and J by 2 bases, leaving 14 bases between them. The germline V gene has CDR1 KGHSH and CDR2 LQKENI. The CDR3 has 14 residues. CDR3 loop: CASSPTGTPYEQYF. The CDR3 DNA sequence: TGTGCCAGCTCGCCCACAGGGACCCCCTACGAGCAGTACTTC.

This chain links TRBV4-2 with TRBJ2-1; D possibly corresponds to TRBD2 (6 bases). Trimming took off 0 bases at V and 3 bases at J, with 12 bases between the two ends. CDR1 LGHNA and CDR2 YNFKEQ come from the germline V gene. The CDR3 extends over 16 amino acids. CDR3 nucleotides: TGTGCCAGCAGCCAAGATCGGGGGAGGTTCTACAATGAGCAGTTCTTC. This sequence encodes CASSQDRGRFYNEQFF.

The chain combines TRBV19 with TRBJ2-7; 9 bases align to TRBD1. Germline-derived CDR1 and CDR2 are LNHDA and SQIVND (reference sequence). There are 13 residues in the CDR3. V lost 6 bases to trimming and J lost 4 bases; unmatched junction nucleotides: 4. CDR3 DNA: TGTGCCAGTAGCCCCGGGACAGGGTACGAGCAGTACTTC. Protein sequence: CASSPGTGYEQYF.

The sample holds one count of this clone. CDR3 protein: CASSRQQGVKNIQYF. As DNA, the CDR3 is TGTGCCAGTAGTCGACAACAGGGGGTCAAAAACATTCAGTACTTC. This chain joins TRBV19 and TRBJ2-4; TRBD1 matches 8 bases. V shed 5 bases and J 3 bases; nucleotides not matched to a gene: 6. The V gene's germline CDR1 is LNHDA and CDR2 SQIVND (reference sequence). CDR3 length: 15 amino acids. The full variable domain, with the rest looked up from reference TRBV19 and TRBJ2-4, is DGGITQSPKYLFRKEGQNVTLSCEQNLNHDAMYWYRQDPGQGLRLIYYSQIVNDFQKGDIAEGYSVSREKKESFPLTVTSAQKNPTAFYLCASSRQQGVKNIQYFGAGTRLSVL.

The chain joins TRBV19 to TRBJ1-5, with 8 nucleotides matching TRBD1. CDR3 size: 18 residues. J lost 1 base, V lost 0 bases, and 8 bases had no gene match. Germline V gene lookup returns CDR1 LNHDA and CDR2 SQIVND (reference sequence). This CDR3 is CASSIDRSTGASNQPQHF. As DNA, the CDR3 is TGTGCCAGTAGTATAGATCGATCGACAGGGGCGAGCAATCAGCCCCAGCATTTT.

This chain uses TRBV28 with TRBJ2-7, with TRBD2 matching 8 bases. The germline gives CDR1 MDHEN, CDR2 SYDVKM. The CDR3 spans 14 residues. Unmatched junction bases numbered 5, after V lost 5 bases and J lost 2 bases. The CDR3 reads CASSVLAETYEQYF. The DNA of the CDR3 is TGTGCCAGCAGTGTACTAGCGGAAACCTACGAGCAGTACTTC.

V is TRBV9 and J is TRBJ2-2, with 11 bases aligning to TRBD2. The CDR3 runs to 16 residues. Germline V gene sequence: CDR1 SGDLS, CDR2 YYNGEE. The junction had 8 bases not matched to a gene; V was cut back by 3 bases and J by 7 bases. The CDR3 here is CASSGGSGRAGGELFF. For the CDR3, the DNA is TGTGCCAGCAGCGGAGGTAGCGGGAGGGCCGGCGGGGAGCTGTTTTTT.

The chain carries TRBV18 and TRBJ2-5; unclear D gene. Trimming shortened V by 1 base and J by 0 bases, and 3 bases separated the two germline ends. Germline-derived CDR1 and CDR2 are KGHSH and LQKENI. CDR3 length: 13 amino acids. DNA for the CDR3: TGTGCCAGCTCACCACAGTACCAAGAGACCCAGTACTTC. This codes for CASSPQYQETQYF.

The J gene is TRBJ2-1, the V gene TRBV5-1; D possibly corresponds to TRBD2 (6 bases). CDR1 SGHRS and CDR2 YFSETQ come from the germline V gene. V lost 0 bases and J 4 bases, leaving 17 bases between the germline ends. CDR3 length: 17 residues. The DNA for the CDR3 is TGCGCCAGCAGCTTGGATGACCCCCCGGCGGGGTACAATGAGCAGTTCTTC. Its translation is CASSLDDPPAGYNEQFF.